These 9 T cell receptor beta chains were all obtained from the same sample, sequenced in a study of glioma-infiltrating T cells after dendritic cell vaccination (dated by TCRdb to about 2016). The library was prepared using the immunoSEQ multiplex PCR assay. TCRdb took over this immuneACCESS table, retaining in-frame rearrangements with V and J assigned. Such tables are incomplete; in checked studies, under half of the missing clones stem from an unresolved V gene, and the remainder is unexplained. Here the sample has 80,000 to 100,000 clones; more than 70% occur a single time. Around 5.4% of the sample rests with the top ten. The time point label for this specimen denotes: after dendritic cell vaccination, including at tumor progression/relapse. Sequences were derived from blood, sampled after dendritic cell vaccination. Source of these receptors: a human donor with glioblastoma.

V and J are TRBV6-5 and TRBJ2-7; 10 nucleotides align to TRBD2. Germline V lookup: CDR1 MNHEY, CDR2 SVGAGI. The CDR3 extends over 15 amino acids. Trimming took 2 bases from V and 2 from J; bases not matched to a gene: 3. CDR3 in DNA: TGTGCCAGCAGTTACAGCGGGAGGGCTCCCTACGAGCAGTACTTC. It encodes CASSYSGRAPYEQYF.

This clone was counted once. The CDR3 sequence: CASSSVGTSGFYEQFF. The DNA for the CDR3 is TGTGCCAGCAGTTCTGTGGGTACTAGCGGGTTCTATGAGCAGTTCTTC. V and J are TRBV6-5 and TRBJ2-1; the match to TRBD2 covers 9 bases. The CDR3 runs to 16 residues. Germline values: CDR1 MNHEY, CDR2 SVGAGI. Trimming at V came to 4 bases and at J to 8 bases, leaving 12 bases not matched to a gene.

For the CDR3, the DNA is TGTGCCAGCAGCCTCGGGGTCGGGAGCGGGGGCCACGAGCAGTACTTC. Its translation is CASSLGVGSGGHEQYF. V and J are TRBV13 and TRBJ2-7, with 8 bases matching TRBD2. Trimming removed 5 bases from V and 5 bases from J; junction bases left unmatched: 14. The CDR3 covers 16 residues. CDR1 is PRHDT and CDR2 is FYEKMQ in the germline V gene (reference sequence).

This chain joins TRBV5-1 and TRBJ2-2, with a weak D call TRBD1 (5 bases). Trimming pared 2 bases from V and 2 bases from J, leaving 10 bases between. Germline assignment: CDR1 SGHRS and CDR2 YFSETQ. The CDR3 covers 15 residues. In DNA form, the CDR3 reads TGCGCCAGCAGCTTCGGGCAGGGCAACACCGGGGAGCTGTTTTTT. As protein: CASSFGQGNTGELFF.

This chain connects TRBV6-5 to TRBJ2-7; TRBD1 matches 9 bases. J was trimmed by 2 bases and V by 2 bases; bases with no gene match: 7. Germline CDR1 MNHEY, CDR2 SVGAGI. There are 16 residues in the CDR3. For the CDR3, the DNA is TGTGCCAGCAGTTACGCCTCCGGGACAGGGACCTACGAGCAGTACTTC. Translation gives CASSYASGTGTYEQYF.

This clone was observed a single time. The genes are TRBV7-9 and TRBJ1-4, with no clear D. The CDR3 spans 13 residues. V was cut by 1 base and J by 6 bases, with 6 bases left in between. The germline V gene has CDR1 SEHNR and CDR2 FQNEAQ (reference sequence). The CDR3: CASSLGSYEKLFF. CDR3 coding DNA: TGTGCCAGCAGCTTAGGTTCATATGAAAAACTGTTTTTT.

The rearrangement joins TRBV5-1 to TRBJ2-3; 8 nucleotides line up with TRBD1. This CDR3 has 15 residues. Germline trimming cut 0 bases from V and 4 bases from J; bases unmatched to any gene: 4. Germline assignment: CDR1 SGHRS and CDR2 YFSETQ. The CDR3 region is CASSLGTGFADTQYF. DNA of the CDR3: TGCGCCAGCAGCTTGGGGACAGGGTTTGCAGATACGCAGTATTTT.

V usage is TRBV6-5 and J usage is TRBJ2-7; D not certain. Trimming removed 6 bases from V and 5 bases from J, with 20 bases in between. Per the germline V gene, CDR1 is MNHEY and CDR2 is SVGAGI. The CDR3 is 15 amino acids. The CDR3, as DNA: TGTGCCAGCAGAACAAGACACCTCCTATGGGACGAGCAGTACTTC. Translated: CASRTRHLLWDEQYF.

The chain couples TRBV5-6 to TRBJ1-2; 8 bases map to TRBD1. Germline trimming cut 4 bases from V and 8 bases from J; bases unmatched to any gene: 7. This CDR3 region has 13 residues. Germline-derived CDR1 and CDR2 are SGHDT and YYEEEE. In DNA, the CDR3 is TGTGCCAGCAGCCTCGACAGGGGACGGGGCTACACCTTC. Amino acid sequence: CASSLDRGRGYTF. The whole variable domain, filled in from reference TRBV5-6 and TRBJ1-2, reads DAGVTQSPTHLIKTRGQQVTLRCSPKSGHDTVSWYQQALGQGPQFIFQYYEEEERQRGNFPDRFSGHQFPNYSSELNVNALLLGDSALYLCASSLDRGRGYTFGSGTRLTVV.